The sequence of this TCR beta chain was determined in a study of blood T cell repertoires in COVID-19. Study overall: Sources were T cells, B-cell-depleted T cells, or PBMCs; the material itself was cDNA or gDNA.

The germline V gene has CDR1 SQVTM and CDR2 ANQGSEA. This CDR3 contains 11 residues. Trimming stripped 4 bases from V and 0 bases from J, with 3 bases between. Assay used: immunoSEQ multiplex PCR; TCRdb lists only in-frame clones, some missing. Of 150,000 to 190,000 clones in the sample, around 74% were seen once. This TCR came from a woman aged 80 or over with acute or convalescent COVID-19. The sequenced sample consisted of peripheral blood. This chain joins TRBV29-1 and TRBJ1-1; D gene unclear. The CDR3: CSVALNTEAFF. DNA of the CDR3: TGCAGCGTTGCATTGAACACTGAAGCTTTCTTT.